Presented here are 10 T cell receptor beta chains from one specimen sequenced in a study of T-cell memory formation after mild COVID-19. Each CDR3 protein gets one entry after TCRdb re-called the 5' RACE reads with MiXCR. The top ten hold approximately 20% of the sample, which has just over 350,000 distinct CDR3 sequences, approximately 15% seen once. Material: PBMCs or a T cell subset sorted from them (not recorded which). The source is a young man who had mild COVID-19 (a few samples of this study predate the infection). Cell type and time point are not known.

The rearrangement uses TRBV2 and TRBJ1-1; no definite D call. Trimming shortened V by 9 bases and J by 2 bases, and 4 bases separated the two germline ends. CDR1 and CDR2 from the germline V gene are SNHLY and FYNNEI. The CDR3 runs to 10 residues. CDR3 DNA: TGTGCCAGTCAAAACACTGAAGCTTTCTTT. It specifies CASQNTEAFF.

This clonotype was seen a few times. The V gene is TRBV12-3 or TRBV12-4, the J gene TRBJ1-4, with D maybe TRBD1 (6 bases). This CDR3 is 15 amino acids long. Trimming shortened V by 2 bases and J by 8 bases, and 15 bases separated the two germline ends. DNA for the CDR3: TGTGCCAGCAGTTTAAACGGGGGCATGGGAGAAAAACTGTTTTTT. This codes for CASSLNGGMGEKLFF.

This clonotype turned up a few times. CDR3 region: CAWSGLAGEGELFF. DNA for the CDR3: TGTGCCTGGAGTGGACTAGCGGGGGAAGGGGAGCTGTTTTTT. V usage is TRBV30 and J usage is TRBJ2-2, with 12 positions matching TRBD2. V shed 1 base and J 8 bases; nucleotides not matched to a gene: 2. CDR3 size: 14 residues. Germline CDR1 and CDR2: GTSNPN and SVGIG (reference sequence).

This clonotype was seen more than once but under ten times. The CDR3 loop is CSARDAGLGSQPQHF. The CDR3 DNA follows: TGCAGTGCTAGAGATGCGGGGCTGGGTAGTCAGCCCCAGCATTTT. The rearrangement joins TRBV20-1 to TRBJ1-5; D is possibly TRBD1 (5 bases). V lost 0 bases and J 6 bases, leaving 15 bases between the germline ends. CDR1 and CDR2 (germline): DFQATT, SNEGSKA (reference sequence). This CDR3 region has 15 residues.

In this sample, this clonotype turned up many times. V gene TRBV3-1 combines with J gene TRBJ2-2; the D is unclear. In germline, CDR1 is LGHDT, CDR2 YNNKEL (reference sequence). Trimming removed 1 base from V and 5 bases from J, with 5 bases in between. CDR3 length: 13 residues. The chain's CDR3 is CASSQGGTGELFF. The DNA of the CDR3 is TGTGCCAGCAGCCAAGGGGGAACCGGGGAGCTGTTTTTT.

This clonotype was counted a few times. V gene TRBV6-5 combines with J gene TRBJ1-1; D gene unclear. V was trimmed by 2 bases and J by 2 bases, leaving 9 bases between them. CDR1 and CDR2 from the germline V gene are MNHEY and SVGAGI. The CDR3 loop spans 14 amino acids. CDR3 residues: CASSYGYGNTEAFF. In nucleotides, the CDR3 is TGTGCCAGCAGTTACGGGTACGGTAACACTGAAGCTTTCTTT.

In DNA, the CDR3 is TGTGCCAGCAGCTTAGGGTCTGCGGGCACCGGGGAGCTGTTTTTT. The encoded protein is CASSLGSAGTGELFF. The rearrangement uses TRBV7-6 and TRBJ2-2; TRBD2 is a possible D gene (5 bases). The CDR3 extends over 15 amino acids. The V end was cut by 1 base, the J end by 4 bases, with 10 bases between. Germline V CDR1 and CDR2: SGHVS, FNYEAQ. The full variable domain, rest sourced from reference TRBV7-6 and TRBJ2-2, is GAGVSQSPRYKVTKRGQDVALRCDPISGHVSLYWYRQALGQGPEFLTYFNYEAQQDKSGLPNDRFSAERPEGSISTLTIQRTEQRDSAMYRCASSLGSAGTGELFFGEGSRLTVL.

This clonotype was counted once. V usage is TRBV4-1 and J usage is TRBJ2-7; D ambiguous. V was shortened by 3 bases and J by 0 bases, with 9 bases between the two germline ends. Germline loops: CDR1 MGHRA, CDR2 YSYEKL. The CDR3 has 14 residues. The CDR3 DNA follows: TGCGCCAGCAGCCAGGTCGGTAACTCCTACGAGCAGTACTTC. Translated, it gives CASSQVGNSYEQYF.

This chain uses TRBV27 with TRBJ1-5; a weak D match, TRBD1 (6 bases). The V gene lost 6 bases and the J gene lost 3 bases, with 15 bases spanning the gap. CDR3 length equals 15 residues. The germline V gene encodes CDR1 MNHEY and CDR2 SMNVEV (reference sequence). The CDR3: CASRLAGGANQPQHF. The CDR3 bases are TGTGCCAGCAGGCTAGCGGGGGGGGCCAATCAGCCCCAGCATTTT.

This clonotype has more than one count but fewer than ten. The chain employs TRBV9 and TRBJ2-5, with 7 bases that match TRBD1. This CDR3 is 13 amino acids long. Germline CDR1 reads SGDLS; CDR2 reads YYNGEE. The V and J ends lost 1 base and 7 bases, in that order; junction bases with no gene match: 4. The CDR3 DNA is TGTGCCAGCAGCGTAAGGGACAGAGGGACCCAGTACTTC. As protein: CASSVRDRGTQYF.